This T cell receptor beta chain was retrieved from a study of T cells in Graves' hyperthyroidism and ophthalmopathy. Study-level background: Peripheral blood samples were taken at initial diagnosis, prior to any treatment. Study results and caveats: For ophthalmopathy, model prediction preceded onset by a median roughly 6.5 months.

Regarding this clonotype: The antigen is undetermined. Relative to the germline gene, one junction end is altered; a read error may explain this.

RNA transcripts were the template for amplifying TCR beta CDR3 regions. The HTBI primer set drove a first-round RT-PCR of the TCR CDR3. TCRdb fed the multiplex PCR reads into MiXCR, producing one record per CDR3 protein. The profile shows 400,000 to 500,000 distinct CDR3 sequences, roughly 15% of them singletons. Enrolled ophthalmopathy patients presented with a Clinical Activity Score of at least 3, a NOSPECS grade of at least 4, and disease duration under 3 months. The CDR3 runs to 14 residues. Germline CDR1 is SGDLS and CDR2 is YYNGEE. This chain connects TRBV9 to TRBJ1-6; 10 nucleotides align to TRBD1. The TCR originated in a man aged 18 to 30 with Graves' ophthalmopathy. Sequencing was done on a sample of blood. The CDR3 region has the DNA TGTACCAGCAGCGTTGACAGGGGGCCTTCACCCCTCCACTTT. Its translation: CTSSVDRGPSPLHF. Drawing the rest from reference TRBV9 and TRBJ1-6, the complete variable domain is DSGVTQTPKHLITATGQRVTLRCSPRSGDLSVYWYQQSLDQGLQFLIQYYNGEERAKGNILERFSAQQFPDLHSELNLSSLELGDSALYFCTSSVDRGPSPLHFGNGTRLTVT.